This TCR beta chain comes out of a study of blood T cell repertoires in COVID-19. As originally analysed: Estimates of nucleated cell counts were drawn from the amplification of reference gene primers. This table comes from immunoSEQ multiplex PCR, and its TCRdb copy is limited to in-frame clones, with some not included. That table supplies the V and J calls and clone size; D and trimming were determined from the DNA. The sample holds about 280,000 clones, 85% seen once. Recovered Cohort 3 donors showed two negative PCRs, clearance, or symptom resolution. CDR1 and CDR2 (germline): LGHDT, YNNKEL (reference sequence). V shed 3 bases and J shed 0 bases, with 15 bases lying between them. This CDR3 is built from 16 residues.

This receptor was taken from a woman in her forties or fifties who had recovered from COVID-19. The sequenced sample was PBMCs or T cells enriched from blood (not recorded which). This chain connects TRBV3-1 (or the pseudogene TRBV3-2) to TRBJ2-7; D is uncertain. CDR3 nucleotides: TGTGCCAGCAGCCAGGCGAGGATGCCGAGCTCCTACGAGCAGTACTTC. Its protein is CASSQARMPSSYEQYF.